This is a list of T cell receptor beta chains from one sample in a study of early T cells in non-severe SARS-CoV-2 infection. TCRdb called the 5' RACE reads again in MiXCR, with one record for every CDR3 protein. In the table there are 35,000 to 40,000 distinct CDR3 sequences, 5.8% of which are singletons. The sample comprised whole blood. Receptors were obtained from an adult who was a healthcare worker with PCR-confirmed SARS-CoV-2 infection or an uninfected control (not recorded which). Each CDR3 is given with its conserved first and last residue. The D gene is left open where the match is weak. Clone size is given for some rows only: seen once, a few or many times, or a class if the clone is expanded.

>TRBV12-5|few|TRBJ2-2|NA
CASGLGQANTGELFF
TGTGCTAGTGGTTTGGGGCAGGCGAACACCGGGGAGCTGTTTTTT
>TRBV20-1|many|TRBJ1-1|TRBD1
CSARAGGSTEAFF
TGCAGTGCTAGGGCAGGGGGATCGACTGAAGCTTTCTTT
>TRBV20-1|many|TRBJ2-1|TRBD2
CSALARLAGKWGEQFF
TGCAGTGCACTCGCCCGGCTAGCGGGGAAGTGGGGTGAGCAGTTCTTC
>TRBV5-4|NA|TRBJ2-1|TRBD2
CASFLAGGGNEQFF
TGTGCCAGCTTCCTAGCGGGGGGCGGAAATGAGCAGTTCTTC
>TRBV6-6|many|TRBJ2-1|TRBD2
CASSLPTGTSGTNEQFF
TGTGCCAGCAGTCTCCCCACCGGGACTAGCGGGACCAATGAGCAGTTCTTC
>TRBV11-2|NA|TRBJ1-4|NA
CASTTTTTNEKLFF
TGTGCCAGCACCACGACAACAACTAATGAAAAACTGTTTTTT
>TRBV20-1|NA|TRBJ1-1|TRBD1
CSAKTGIEAFF
TGCAGTGCCAAGACAGGGATTGAAGCTTTCTTT
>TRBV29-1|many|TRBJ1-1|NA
CSVGQVAEAFF
TGCAGCGTTGGACAGGTAGCTGAAGCTTTCTTT
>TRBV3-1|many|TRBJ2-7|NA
CASSQATREQYF
TGTGCCAGCAGCCAAGCAACCCGTGAGCAGTACTTC
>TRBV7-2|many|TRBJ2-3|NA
CASRQAATDTQYF
TGTGCCAGCCGCCAGGCAGCCACAGATACGCAGTATTTT
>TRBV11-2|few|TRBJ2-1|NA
CASSNVAASSYNEQFF
TGTGCCAGCAGCAACGTAGCGGCTAGCTCCTACAATGAGCAGTTCTTC
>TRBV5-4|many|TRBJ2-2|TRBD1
CASSLQGGVGELFF
TGTGCCAGCAGCCTACAGGGGGGTGTGGGGGAGCTGTTTTTT
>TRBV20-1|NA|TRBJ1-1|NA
CSARDTGWGTEAFF
TGCAGTGCTAGAGATACGGGTTGGGGCACTGAAGCTTTCTTT
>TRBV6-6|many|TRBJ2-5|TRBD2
CAAFGGAGDGETQYF
TGTGCCGCATTTGGAGGAGCGGGAGATGGGGAGACCCAGTACTTC
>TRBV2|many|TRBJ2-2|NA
CASRGQSNANTGELFF
TGTGCCAGCAGAGGCCAGTCTAACGCGAACACCGGGGAGCTGTTTTTT
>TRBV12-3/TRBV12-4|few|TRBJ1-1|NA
CASSLQANTEAFF
TGTGCCAGCAGTCTCCAAGCGAACACTGAAGCTTTCTTT
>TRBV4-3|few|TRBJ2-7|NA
CASSSDIVSYEQYF
TGCGCCAGCAGCTCGGACATCGTTTCCTACGAGCAGTACTTC
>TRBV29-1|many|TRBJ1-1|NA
CSSRGGLF
TGCAGCTCCCGAGGGGGTCTCTTT
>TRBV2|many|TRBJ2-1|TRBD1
CASRRTGDGGEQFF
TGTGCCAGCAGACGGACAGGGGATGGGGGTGAGCAGTTCTTC
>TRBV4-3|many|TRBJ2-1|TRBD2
CASSPLAGGNNEQFF
TGCGCCAGCAGCCCACTAGCGGGGGGAAACAATGAGCAGTTCTTC
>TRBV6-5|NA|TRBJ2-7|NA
CASSFRESYEQYF
TGTGCCAGCAGTTTCAGGGAGTCCTACGAGCAGTACTTC
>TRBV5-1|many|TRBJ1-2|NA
CASSFQEKGYTF
TGCGCCAGCAGCTTTCAGGAAAAAGGCTACACCTTC
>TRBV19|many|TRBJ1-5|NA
CASSIWTAQTAGGNQPQHF
TGTGCCAGTAGTATTTGGACAGCCCAGACCGCCGGGGGAAATCAGCCCCAGCATTTT
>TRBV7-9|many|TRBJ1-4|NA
CASSPPGGLNEKLFF
TGTGCCAGCAGCCCCCCCGGAGGACTCAATGAAAAACTGTTTTTT
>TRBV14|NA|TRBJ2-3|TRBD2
CASSQDLAGASGTQYF
TGTGCCAGCAGCCAAGACTTAGCGGGAGCGAGTGGTACGCAGTATTTT
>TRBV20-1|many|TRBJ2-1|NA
CSARVSIDEQFF
TGCAGTGCTAGAGTTTCGATCGATGAGCAGTTCTTC
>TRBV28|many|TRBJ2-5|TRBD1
CASSPARTGKETQYF
TGTGCCAGCAGCCCCGCCCGGACAGGGAAAGAGACCCAGTACTTC
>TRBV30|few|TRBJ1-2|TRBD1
CAWSLTGHLGYTF
TGTGCCTGGAGTCTGACAGGGCACTTGGGCTACACCTTC
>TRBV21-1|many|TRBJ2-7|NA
CASSKSLDRVSYEQYF
TGTGCCAGCAGCAAAAGTTTGGACAGGGTCTCCTACGAGCAGTACTTC
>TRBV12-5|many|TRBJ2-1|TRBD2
CASGLSGLAVPSISYNEQFF
TGTGCTAGTGGTTTATCAGGACTAGCGGTACCTTCTATATCCTACAATGAGCAGTTCTTC
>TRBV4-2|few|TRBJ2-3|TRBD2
CVSSQARGGTSTDTQYF
TGTGTCAGCAGCCAAGCACGCGGGGGGACTAGCACAGATACGCAGTATTTT
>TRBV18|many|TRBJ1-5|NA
CASSPRTGQPQHF
TGTGCCAGCTCACCACGGACGGGGCAGCCCCAGCATTTT
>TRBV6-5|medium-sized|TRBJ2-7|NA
CASSYRRGPHYEQYF
TGTGCCAGCAGTTACCGTCGAGGTCCTCACTACGAGCAGTACTTC
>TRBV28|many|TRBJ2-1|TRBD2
CASSSDGGGYNEQFF
TGTGCCAGCAGTTCCGACGGGGGAGGGTACAATGAGCAGTTCTTC
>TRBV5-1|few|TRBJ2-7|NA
CASSLVGGAEEQYF
TGCGCCAGCAGCTTAGTAGGGGGGGCTGAAGAGCAGTACTTC
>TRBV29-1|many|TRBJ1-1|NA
CSVSSHRNTEAFF
TGCAGCGTCTCTTCTCACCGGAACACTGAAGCTTTCTTT
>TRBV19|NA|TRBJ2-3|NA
CASRPQAPDTQYF
TGTGCCAGTAGACCACAGGCCCCAGATACGCAGTATTTT
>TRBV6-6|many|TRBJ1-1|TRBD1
CASSYPRQGATEAFF
TGTGCCAGCAGTTACCCGAGACAGGGGGCCACTGAAGCTTTCTTT
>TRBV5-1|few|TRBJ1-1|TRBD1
CASSPGQGAKSSNTEAFF
TGCGCCAGCAGCCCTGGACAGGGGGCAAAGTCCTCGAACACTGAAGCTTTCTTT
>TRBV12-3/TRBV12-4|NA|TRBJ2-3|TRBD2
CASSCLLAGWSVDTDTQYF
TGTGCCAGCAGTTGTCTACTAGCGGGATGGTCTGTAGACACAGATACGCAGTATTTT
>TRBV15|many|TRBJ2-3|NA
CATSRKVPARRTDTQYF
TGTGCCACCAGCAGAAAGGTACCGGCGCGTCGCACAGATACGCAGTATTTT
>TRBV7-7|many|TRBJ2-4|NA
CASSSTRGIAKNIQYF
TGTGCTAGCAGCTCCACCCGGGGGATCGCCAAAAACATTCAGTACTTC